The 8 T cell receptor beta chains below come from one sample, sequenced in a study of blood T cell repertoires in COVID-19. Some clones are missing from TCRdb's copy, which holds only in-frame ones; the method was immunoSEQ multiplex PCR. The table lists roughly 100,000 clones, roughly nine tenths of them singletons, with 32% in the top ten. Material: peripheral blood. The receptors originated from a woman of 80 years or more with acute or convalescent COVID-19.

This chain joins TRBV5-4 and TRBJ2-3; D is perhaps TRBD1 (5 bases). Per the germline V gene, CDR1 is SGHNT and CDR2 is YYREEE (reference sequence). The ends were cut back, 4 bases at V and 2 bases at J, with 11 bases in the middle. There are 14 residues in the CDR3. The CDR3 is CASSKSTVTDTQYF. CDR3 coding DNA: TGTGCCAGCAGCAAGTCGACAGTCACAGATACGCAGTATTTT.

Here the CDR3 DNA reads TGTGCCAGCGGGACACAGGGGTGGGGCACTGAAGCTTTCTTT. This codes for CASGTQGWGTEAFF. The chain is built from TRBV6-5 and TRBJ1-1; 7 nucleotides line up with TRBD1. This CDR3 has 14 amino acids. Per germline, CDR1 MNHEY and CDR2 SVGAGI. Trimming at V came to 8 bases and at J to 4 bases, leaving 10 bases not matched to a gene.

This clone appeared once. The chain carries TRBV27 and TRBJ1-6; 9 positions agree with TRBD1. V shed 2 bases, J shed 1 base, and the junction held 3 bases outside the gene matches. The CDR3 sequence is 17 residues long. Germline V gene lookup returns CDR1 MNHEY and CDR2 SMNVEV (reference sequence). DNA of the CDR3: TGTGCCAGCAGTTTAGGACAGGGGTGGTCCTATAATTCACCCCTCCACTTT. Amino acids: CASSLGQGWSYNSPLHF.

This clone was seen only once. The J gene is TRBJ1-1, the V gene TRBV29-1; TRBD1 might be the D (6 bases). Between the trimmed V and J ends, which lost 6 bases and 4 bases, there was a span of 12 bases. This CDR3 spans 12 amino acids. Germline CDR1 is SQVTM and CDR2 is ANQGSEA. In DNA form, the CDR3 reads TGCAGCGTGGACAGCTGGGGCACTGAAGCTTTCTTT. Its translation: CSVDSWGTEAFF.

The rearrangement joins TRBV3-1 (or the pseudogene TRBV3-2) to TRBJ1-2; D remains unclear. Trimming removed 4 bases from V and 5 bases from J, with 14 bases in between. Germline V CDR1 and CDR2: LGHDT, YNNKEL (reference sequence). The CDR3 contains 14 residues. CDR3 amino acids: CASSLPGSKYGYTF. The CDR3 bases are TGTGCCAGCAGCCTACCAGGTTCAAAATATGGCTACACCTTC.

V and J are TRBV18 and TRBJ2-7, with TRBD1 identical over 7 bases. V gave up 5 bases and J gave up 2 bases; unmatched junction bases: 15. The CDR3 totals 17 residues. CDR1 and CDR2 (germline): KGHSH, LQKENI. CDR3 in DNA: TGTGCCAGCTCAAGCAAACCGTCCGTGGGACAGCCCTACGAGCAGTACTTC. Its translation is CASSSKPSVGQPYEQYF.

This chain uses TRBV4-1 with TRBJ1-4; D gene uncertain. Trimming shortened V by 6 bases and J by 6 bases, and 14 bases separated the two germline ends. This CDR3 is built from 14 residues. In germline, CDR1 is MGHRA, CDR2 YSYEKL. The CDR3 protein is CASSHPGSDEKLFF. DNA of the CDR3: TGCGCCAGCAGTCACCCCGGGTCCGATGAAAAACTGTTTTTT.

J is TRBJ2-5 and V is TRBV9, with TRBD2 as a possible D gene (6 bases). From germline, CDR1 is SGDLS and CDR2 YYNGEE. The CDR3 spans 14 residues. V lost 4 bases and J 5 bases, leaving 15 bases between the germline ends. The CDR3 loop reads CASSPLGGVETQYF. In DNA, the CDR3 is TGTGCCAGCAGCCCCCTGGGGGGTGTGGAGACCCAGTACTTC.